These 2 T cell receptor beta chains share one sample of origin, sequenced in a study of cytomegalovirus exposure and HLA in healthy donors. 13 Jbeta primers and 60 Vbeta primers were used for the PCR. TCRdb's copy holds only in-frame clones and misses some; the assay was immunoSEQ multiplex PCR. This sample's table reports approximately 37,000 clones. The source material was PBMCs. These TCRs come from a human donor in good health.

This sequence joins TRBV2 and TRBJ2-2; 10 bases are a match to TRBD1. CDR3 length: 15 residues. V trimming: 6 bases; J trimming: 1 base; junction bases outside the gene matches: 2. Germline V lookup: CDR1 SNHLY, CDR2 FYNNEI. The CDR3 protein is CASRWTGGNTGELFF. The CDR3 DNA is TGTGCCAGCAGGTGGACAGGGGGGAACACCGGGGAGCTGTTTTTT.

The chain recombines TRBV9 with TRBJ2-7; 8 nucleotides agree with TRBD1. Looked up from germline, CDR1 is SGDLS and CDR2 is YYNGEE. This CDR3 is built from 16 residues. After removal of 0 bases from V and 0 bases from J, the junction contained 5 bases not matched to a gene. Here the CDR3 DNA reads TGTGCCAGCAGCGTAGGACAGGGGACATCCTCCTACGAGCAGTACTTC. It is translated as CASSVGQGTSSYEQYF.